The 23 T cell receptor beta chains presented below share a single source sample, sequenced in a study of response to subunit inactivated influenza vaccine. TCRdb reprocessed the RT-PCR reads with MiXCR, giving one entry per CDR3 protein. The data contain roughly 700,000 distinct CDR3 sequences, roughly 14% of them singletons. The sequencing used PBMCs from blood, collected about 14 days before vaccination. The receptors shown here come from a man aged 50 or older who received an inactivated influenza vaccine.

This clonotype was observed a handful of times. The chain combines TRBV2 with TRBJ1-3, with TRBD1 as a possible D gene (5 bases). This CDR3 comprises 14 residues. V lost 3 bases to trimming and J lost 0 bases, with 6 bases between them. Per the germline V gene, CDR1 is SNHLY and CDR2 is FYNNEI. CDR3 loop: CASSERGSGNTIYF. In nucleotides, the CDR3 is TGTGCCAGCAGTGAGAGGGGCTCTGGAAACACCATATATTTT.

The gene calls are TRBV20-1 and TRBJ1-4; TRBD1 might be the D (5 bases). V lost 0 bases, J lost 8 bases, and 13 bases lay in between. Germline CDR1 and CDR2: DFQATT and SNEGSKA (reference sequence). This CDR3 spans 14 amino acids. DNA for the CDR3: TGCAGTGCTAGAGATTGGCAGGGTAGCGAAAAACTGTTTTTT. Encoded protein: CSARDWQGSEKLFF.

This rearrangement joins TRBV27 to TRBJ2-5; 8 bases align to TRBD1. Germline assignment: CDR1 MNHEY and CDR2 SMNVEV (reference sequence). The ends lost 4 bases at V and 4 bases at J; junction bases unmatched: 8. The length of the CDR3 is 15 residues. CDR3 sequence (DNA): TGTGCCAGCAGTTCCTCACCCAGGGGGCTAGAGACCCAGTACTTC. This encodes CASSSSPRGLETQYF.

The chain carries TRBV5-1 and TRBJ2-1; TRBD2 matches at 7 bases. The V gene's germline CDR1 is SGHRS and CDR2 YFSETQ. V lost 4 bases, J lost 2 bases, and 9 bases stayed unmatched. The CDR3 spans 16 residues. CDR3 nucleotides: TGCGCCAGCAGCGGCATCGGCGGGGGTGCCTACAATGAGCAGTTCTTC. This encodes CASSGIGGGAYNEQFF.

This chain uses TRBV7-2 with TRBJ1-3, with a possible D match to TRBD1 (5 bases). The V end was cut by 5 bases, the J end by 5 bases, with 19 bases between. The germline V gene has CDR1 SGHTA and CDR2 FQGNSA. The CDR3 loop spans 16 amino acids. The CDR3: CASSTQTVLGRNTIYF. The CDR3 DNA reads TGTGCCAGCAGCACGCAGACAGTCCTTGGTCGAAACACCATATATTTT.

This clonotype was counted only a few times. The chain is built from TRBV6-5 and TRBJ2-1; 8 nucleotides align to TRBD2. CDR1 and CDR2 from the germline V gene are MNHEY and SVGAGI. Unmatched junction bases numbered 8, after V lost 0 bases and J lost 4 bases. The length of the CDR3 is 17 residues. CDR3 bases: TGTGCCAGCAGTTACTCGGGACTAGGCACTCCTTACAATGAGCAGTTCTTC. Translation gives CASSYSGLGTPYNEQFF.

The V call is TRBV28, the J call TRBJ2-6; no clear D. This CDR3 has 18 residues. CDR1 is MDHEN, CDR2 SYDVKM, per germline. Trimming cost V 7 bases and J 3 bases, with 22 bases left between them. CDR3: CASTPGESDFFGANVLTF. The CDR3 DNA follows: TGTGCCAGCACCCCTGGCGAGAGCGATTTCTTTGGGGCCAACGTCCTGACTTTC. The variable domain in full, with the rest retrieved from reference TRBV28 and TRBJ2-6, is DVKVTQSSRYLVKRTGEKVFLECVQDMDHENMFWYRQDPGLGLRLIYFSYDVKMKEKGDIPEGYSVSREKKERFSLILESASTNQTSMYLCASTPGESDFFGANVLTFGAGSRLTVL.

The table lists this clonotype with a few counts. The chain recombines TRBV20-1 with TRBJ2-1; the match to TRBD2 covers 11 bases. V shed 5 bases and J 1 base; nucleotides not matched to a gene: 7. The germline gives CDR1 DFQATT, CDR2 SNEGSKA (reference sequence). The CDR3 totals 16 residues. The CDR3 here is CSADPGLADSYNEQFF. In DNA form, the CDR3 reads TGCAGTGCTGACCCGGGACTAGCGGATTCCTACAATGAGCAGTTCTTC.

This clonotype was observed at least ten times. The V gene is TRBV4-3, the J gene TRBJ2-7, with 15 bases that match TRBD2. This CDR3 comprises 16 residues. The germline gives CDR1 LGHNA, CDR2 YSLEER. With 1 base clipped from V and 5 bases from J, the junction kept 3 bases outside the gene matches. This chain's CDR3 is CASSQGTSGRAHEQYF. DNA of the CDR3: TGCGCCAGCAGCCAAGGGACTAGCGGGAGGGCCCACGAGCAGTACTTC.

The CDR3 protein is CASTSGVREQYF. The CDR3 DNA reads TGTGCCAGCACCTCAGGGGTCAGGGAGCAGTACTTC. V is TRBV28 and J is TRBJ2-7, with D maybe TRBD1 (6 bases). Germline lookup yields CDR1 MDHEN and CDR2 SYDVKM. With 7 bases removed from V and 7 bases from J, the gap between germline ends came to 14 bases. The CDR3 has 12 residues.

The chain recombines TRBV5-1 with TRBJ1-1; D is uncertain. The CDR3 has 17 residues. The V gene lost 1 base and the J gene lost 1 base, with 17 bases spanning the gap. Per the germline V gene, CDR1 is SGHRS and CDR2 is YFSETQ. CDR3 nucleotides: TGCGCCAGCAGCTTGACCGGACGGACGACTGCGAACACTGAAGCTTTCTTT. This codes for CASSLTGRTTANTEAFF.

This sequence joins TRBV7-9 and TRBJ2-7; 7 bases agree with TRBD1. After removal of 5 bases from V and 2 bases from J, the junction contained 9 bases not matched to a gene. Germline V gene sequence: CDR1 SEHNR, CDR2 FQNEAQ (reference sequence). CDR3 length equals 15 residues. The CDR3 DNA sequence: TGTGCCAGCAGCCCCGGACAGGATCCTCCCTACGAGCAGTACTTC. It specifies CASSPGQDPPYEQYF. The full variable domain, its missing parts supplied by reference TRBV7-9 and TRBJ2-7, is DTGVSQNPRHKITKRGQNVTFRCDPISEHNRLYWYRQTLGQGPEFLTYFQNEAQLEKSRLLSDRFSAERPKGSFSTLEIQRTEQGDSAMYLCASSPGQDPPYEQYFGPGTRLTVT.

The chain joins TRBV11-2 to TRBJ2-7, with 9 bases that match TRBD1. CDR3 size: 15 residues. Unmatched junction bases numbered 6, after V lost 3 bases and J lost 3 bases. Germline V gene data show CDR1 as SGHAT and CDR2 as FQNNGV. The CDR3 protein is CASSLGTGGNYEQYF. CDR3 sequence (DNA): TGTGCCAGCAGCTTGGGAACAGGGGGCAACTACGAGCAGTACTTC.

The table lists this clonotype with many counts. The rearrangement links TRBV7-7 to TRBJ2-1; D unclear. In germline, CDR1 is SSHAT, CDR2 FNYEAQ (reference sequence). V was shortened by 5 bases and J by 1 base, with 15 bases between the two germline ends. The CDR3 extends over 16 amino acids. The CDR3 loop reads CASSLGHLVSYNEQFF. CDR3 sequence (DNA): TGTGCCAGCAGCCTAGGGCATCTAGTTTCCTACAATGAGCAGTTCTTC.

This clonotype was detected many times. J is TRBJ2-5 and V is TRBV24-1; possibly TRBD2 for D (5 bases). CDR1 is KGHDR, CDR2 SFDVKD, per germline. The CDR3 is made up of 15 amino acids. Trimming took 6 bases from V and 5 from J, leaving 18 bases between them. CDR3 sequence reads: CATSPSGIRGETQYF. As DNA, the CDR3 is TGTGCCACCAGTCCCTCTGGGATTAGAGGGGAGACCCAGTACTTC.

This rearrangement joins TRBV20-1 to TRBJ2-2, with TRBD2 matching 12 bases. CDR3 length: 18 residues. The V and J ends lost 0 bases and 6 bases, in that order; junction bases with no gene match: 11. Germline V CDR1 and CDR2: DFQATT, SNEGSKA (reference sequence). CDR3 DNA: TGCAGTGCTAGAGATACTAGCGGGGGGTCGTTTAGAGCCGGGGAGCTGTTTTTT. Translating gives CSARDTSGGSFRAGELFF.

This clonotype was found a few times. The chain is built from TRBV20-1 and TRBJ2-3; 8 positions agree with TRBD2. From germline, CDR1 is DFQATT and CDR2 SNEGSKA (reference sequence). The CDR3 covers 13 residues. Trimming removed 5 bases from V and 2 bases from J; junction bases left unmatched: 3. CDR3 DNA sequence: TGCAGTGCTTCTAGCGGGTACACAGATACGCAGTATTTT. Protein product: CSASSGYTDTQYF.

A few counts support this clonotype. V and J are TRBV29-1 and TRBJ2-1, with 7 bases matching TRBD1. The CDR3 has 14 amino acids. Per the germline V gene, CDR1 is SQVTM and CDR2 is ANQGSEA. Germline trimming cut 6 bases from V and 7 bases from J; bases unmatched to any gene: 12. For the CDR3, the DNA is TGCAGCGTGGACGAGACAGGGTTTGAGAATGAGCAGTTCTTC. Protein product: CSVDETGFENEQFF.

The V and J genes are TRBV9 and TRBJ2-7; TRBD2 matches at 9 bases. J gave up 2 bases and V 0 bases, and 6 bases lay outside the gene matches. CDR3 length equals 16 residues. The V gene's germline CDR1 is SGDLS and CDR2 YYNGEE. CDR3 in amino acids: CASSVAAGGGPYEQYF. CDR3 bases: TGTGCCAGCAGCGTAGCTGCGGGAGGGGGCCCCTACGAGCAGTACTTC.

This clonotype was recorded once. The rearrangement uses TRBV3-1 and TRBJ2-2, with a tentative D call TRBD1 (5 bases). The CDR3 consists of 19 residues. V lost 11 bases, J lost 5 bases, and 33 bases lay in between. Germline CDR1 reads LGHDT; CDR2 reads YNNKEL (reference sequence). CDR3 region: CASSKHAAWTRRRTGELFF. Written as DNA, the CDR3 is TGTGCCTCCTCCAAGCACGCCGCTTGGACACGGCGAAGAACCGGGGAGCTGTTTTTT.

This clonotype was seen ten or more times. The J gene is TRBJ2-3, the V gene TRBV20-1; D assignment may be TRBD1 or TRBD2 (5 bases each). Germline loops: CDR1 DFQATT, CDR2 SNEGSKA (reference sequence). The V end was cut by 5 bases, the J end by 2 bases, with 11 bases between. CDR3 length: 13 residues. Here the CDR3 DNA reads TGCAGTGCTCGGGGACCAAACACAGATACGCAGTATTTT. Its translation is CSARGPNTDTQYF.

At least ten counts were recorded for this clonotype. The chain links TRBV5-1 to TRBJ2-3; D is uncertain. This CDR3 region has 13 residues. The V gene lost 1 base and the J gene lost 2 bases, with 5 bases spanning the gap. Germline loops: CDR1 SGHRS, CDR2 YFSETQ. CDR3 protein: CASSLLFTDTQYF. The CDR3 DNA follows: TGCGCCAGCAGCTTGCTTTTCACAGATACGCAGTATTTT.

The gene calls are TRBV3-1 and TRBJ2-7, with 11 bases fitting TRBD2. Per germline, CDR1 LGHDT and CDR2 YNNKEL (reference sequence). The CDR3 loop spans 15 amino acids. With 7 bases clipped from V and 4 bases from J, the junction kept 9 bases outside the gene matches. Here the CDR3 reads CASTLRLAGCYEQYF. The CDR3 DNA follows: TGTGCCAGCACCCTACGACTAGCGGGGTGTTACGAGCAGTACTTC.